The source of this TCR beta chain is a study of beta chain features in type 1 diabetes. Notes on the study in general: There was a moderate but significant shortening of TCRB CDR3s in all four CD4+ subsets of Type 1 diabetes patients.

Germline V gene data show CDR1 as SGHAT and CDR2 as FQNNGV. After removal of 1 base from V and 6 bases from J, the junction contained 9 bases not matched to a gene. The CDR3 length is 15 residues. With respect to this clone: Its antigen is not identified.

Over 95% purity was reached by all sorted populations. Every isolated RNA sample was fully reverse transcribed, so sequencing captured expressed TCRB transcripts. The repertoire was sequenced with immunoSEQ multiplex PCR; TCRdb's copy has only in-frame clones and lacks some. This table has 300,000 to 400,000 clones, roughly 8% appearing once. This receptor was identified in a woman under 30 in good health. The sequenced material came from central memory CD4+ T cells from blood. The chain has TRBV11-2 and TRBJ2-7, with 7 bases aligning to TRBD1. The CDR3 nucleotides are TGTGCCAGCAGCTTAGCTGGACAGGCAGCAACCGAGCAGTACTTC. It encodes CASSLAGQAATEQYF.